This T cell receptor (beta chain) is drawn from a study of cytomegalovirus exposure and HLA in healthy donors. Study findings and constraints: Immune exposure data for these donors was limited to CMV serostatus. In an earlier analysis, most TCR beta V segments were productive about 87% or about 30% of the time. In a later analysis, TCR beta V- and J-gene trimming was associated with a missense DCLRE1C variant. A later look showed TCR association rates differing by HLA locus, highest for DRB1 and lowest for HLA-C.

60 Vbeta and 13 Jbeta primers were used in PCR. TCRdb's copy holds only in-frame clones and misses some; the assay was immunoSEQ multiplex PCR. Across some 130,000 clones, the top ten clones capture approximately 1.8% of the sample. Comment on this clone: The antigen is not known.

Per germline, CDR1 LNHDA and CDR2 SQIVND (reference sequence). V gave up 6 bases and J gave up 1 base; unmatched junction bases: 7. There are 15 residues in the CDR3. The TCR comes from a man in his late teens or twenties in good health and CMV-seronegative. V and J are TRBV19 and TRBJ2-5; the match to TRBD2 covers 8 bases. Sequencing input: PBMCs. CDR3 sequence (DNA): TGTGCCAGTAGGGACCAGACTAGCGCCCAAGAGACCCAGTACTTC. Translated, it gives CASRDQTSAQETQYF.